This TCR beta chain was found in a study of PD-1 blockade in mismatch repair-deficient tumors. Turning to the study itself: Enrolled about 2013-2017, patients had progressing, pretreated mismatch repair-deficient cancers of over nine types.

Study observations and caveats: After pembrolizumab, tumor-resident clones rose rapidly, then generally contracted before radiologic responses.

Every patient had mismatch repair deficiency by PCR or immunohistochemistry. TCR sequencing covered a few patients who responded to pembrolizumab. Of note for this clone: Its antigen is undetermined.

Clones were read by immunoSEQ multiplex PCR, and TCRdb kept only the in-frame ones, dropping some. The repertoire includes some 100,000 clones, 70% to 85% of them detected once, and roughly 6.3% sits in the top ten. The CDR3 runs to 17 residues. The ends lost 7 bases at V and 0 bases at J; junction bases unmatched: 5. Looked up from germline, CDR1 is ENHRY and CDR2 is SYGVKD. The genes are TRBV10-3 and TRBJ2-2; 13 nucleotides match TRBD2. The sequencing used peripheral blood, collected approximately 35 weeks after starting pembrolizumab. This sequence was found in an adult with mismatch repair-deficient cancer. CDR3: CAITRGLAGPNTGELFF. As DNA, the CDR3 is TGTGCCATCACCAGGGGACTAGCGGGACCGAACACCGGGGAGCTGTTTTTT.